One and the same sample provided the 25 T cell receptor beta chains below, sequenced in a study of early T cells in non-severe SARS-CoV-2 infection. Via MiXCR, TCRdb re-called the 5' RACE reads, giving one row per CDR3 protein. Altogether fewer than 85,000 distinct CDR3 sequences are present, around 11% being singletons, with the ten largest covering around 11%. Material: whole blood, obtained at baseline. These receptors came from an adult who was a healthcare worker with PCR-confirmed SARS-CoV-2 infection or an uninfected control (not recorded which).

There are a few counts of this clonotype. V is TRBV7-2 and J is TRBJ1-5; D perhaps matches TRBD1 (5 bases). Germline V lookup: CDR1 SGHTA, CDR2 FQGNSA. Between the trimmed V and J ends, which lost 4 bases and 3 bases, there was a span of 7 bases. The CDR3 has 13 residues. CDR3 sequence: CASSSGFNQPQHF. CDR3 nucleotide sequence: TGTGCCAGCAGCTCAGGGTTCAATCAGCCCCAGCATTTT.

Only a few counts were recorded for this clonotype. The V gene is TRBV11-3, the J gene TRBJ2-3; D is perhaps TRBD2 (6 bases). Trimming removed 6 bases at V and 3 bases at J, with 16 bases between. This CDR3 region has 15 residues. Germline assignment: CDR1 SGHNT and CDR2 YENEEA. The CDR3 DNA is TGTGCCAGCAGTCATAAGGAGGGAAGGACAGATACGCAGTATTTT. Residues: CASSHKEGRTDTQYF.

This sequence joins TRBV11-2 and TRBJ2-7; the match to TRBD1 covers 8 bases. The CDR3 totals 14 residues. Germline trimming cut 5 bases from V and 1 base from J; bases unmatched to any gene: 4. Per germline, CDR1 SGHAT and CDR2 FQNNGV. The chain's CDR3 is CASSPRQGSYEQYF. The CDR3 DNA is TGTGCCAGCAGCCCCCGACAGGGGTCCTACGAGCAGTACTTC. Complete variable domain (other parts from reference TRBV11-2 and TRBJ2-7): EAGVAQSPRYKIIEKRQSVAFWCNPISGHATLYWYQQILGQGPKLLIQFQNNGVVDDSQLPKDRFSAERLKGVDSTLKIQPAKLEDSAVYLCASSPRQGSYEQYFGPGTRLTVT.

V gene TRBV7-8 combines with J gene TRBJ2-7; a possible D gene is TRBD1 (5 bases). V shed 5 bases and J shed 3 bases, with 14 bases lying between them. This CDR3 spans 14 amino acids. CDR1 and CDR2 from the germline V gene are SGHVS and FQNEAQ. The CDR3 nucleotides read TGTGCCAGCAGCCCCCCGTTGGGGCGCTACGAGCAGTACTTC. This sequence encodes CASSPPLGRYEQYF. Drawing the rest from reference TRBV7-8 and TRBJ2-7, the complete variable domain is GAGVSQSPRYKVAKRGQDVALRCDPISGHVSLFWYQQALGQGPEFLTYFQNEAQLDKSGLPSDRFFAERPEGSVSTLKIQRTQQEDSAVYLCASSPPLGRYEQYFGPGTRLTVT.

This clonotype has a handful of counts. CDR3 residues: CASSPSGTFHEQFF. The CDR3 DNA reads as TGTGCCAGCAGTCCCAGCGGGACCTTCCATGAGCAGTTCTTC. The chain has TRBV12-3 or TRBV12-4 and TRBJ2-1; 7 bases agree with TRBD2. CDR3 size: 14 residues. The V gene end was trimmed by 5 bases and the J gene end by 8 bases; junction bases not matched to a gene: 9.

There are a few counts of this clonotype. The chain is built from TRBV28 and TRBJ2-5; D ambiguous. From germline, CDR1 is MDHEN and CDR2 SYDVKM. The CDR3 is made up of 11 amino acids. Trimming removed 10 bases at V and 5 bases at J, with 11 bases between. The CDR3 region is CATLGVETQYF. The CDR3 region has the DNA TGTGCCACTTTGGGTGTGGAGACCCAGTACTTC. Complete variable domain (other parts from reference TRBV28 and TRBJ2-5): DVKVTQSSRYLVKRTGEKVFLECVQDMDHENMFWYRQDPGLGLRLIYFSYDVKMKEKGDIPEGYSVSREKKERFSLILESASTNQTSMYLCATLGVETQYFGPGTRLLVL.

This clonotype occurred a few times. The chain is built from TRBV6-2 or TRBV6-3 and TRBJ1-1; TRBD1 agrees at 9 bases. The CDR3 has 19 amino acids. V dropped 2 bases and J dropped 0; count of bases not matched to a gene: 13. Germline CDR1 is MNHEY and CDR2 is SVGEGT. Here the CDR3 DNA reads TGTGCCAGCAGTTACCCTCTCTCCGGGACAGGGAGGGTGAACACTGAAGCTTTCTTT. Amino acids: CASSYPLSGTGRVNTEAFF.

CDR3 nucleotide sequence: TGTGCCAGCAGTTTTGCGGGGGGGAAAAACATTCAGTACTTC. Its protein is CASSFAGGKNIQYF. The chain uses TRBV12-3 or TRBV12-4 and TRBJ2-4; 9 bases are a match to TRBD2. Losses at the gene ends were 3 bases for V and 4 bases for J; bases not matched to a gene: 1. The CDR3 extends over 14 amino acids.

The genes are TRBV7-6 and TRBJ2-3; D is possibly TRBD1 (5 bases). Germline assignment: CDR1 SGHVS and CDR2 FNYEAQ. The CDR3 length is 12 residues. V lost 6 bases and J lost 6, with 10 bases in between. CDR3 DNA sequence: TGTGCCAGCAGTTCGAACAGGGATACGCAGTATTTT. It codes for CASSSNRDTQYF.

The gene calls are TRBV5-1 and TRBJ2-7; 8 nucleotides align to TRBD2. Trimming removed 8 bases from V and 2 bases from J; junction bases left unmatched: 9. Germline values: CDR1 SGHRS, CDR2 YFSETQ. The CDR3 extends over 14 amino acids. The CDR3 sequence: CASTTAGGAYEQYF. In DNA form, the CDR3 reads TGCGCCAGTACTACTGCGGGGGGAGCCTACGAGCAGTACTTC.

The table lists this clonotype with a few counts. The chain is built from TRBV28 and TRBJ2-2, with 7 positions matching TRBD1. Germline V CDR1 and CDR2: MDHEN, SYDVKM. CDR3 length: 13 amino acids. The CDR3 spells CATDRADTGELFF. In DNA form, the CDR3 reads TGTGCGACAGACAGGGCGGACACCGGGGAGCTGTTTTTT.

This clonotype was seen a handful of times. This chain's CDR3 is CASSPSTLYEQYF. The CDR3 DNA reads as TGTGCCAGCAGTCCTTCGACACTCTACGAGCAGTACTTC. The V and J genes are TRBV14 and TRBJ2-7; D is uncertain. This CDR3 spans 13 amino acids. V was cut by 6 bases and J by 3 bases, with 12 bases left in between. Germline V gene data show CDR1 as SGHDN and CDR2 as FVKESK.

This clonotype was recorded a few times. The chain recombines TRBV19 with TRBJ2-4; D might be TRBD1 or TRBD2, each matching 5 bases. The CDR3 loop spans 15 amino acids. V lost 5 bases and J lost 2, with 13 bases in between. Germline values: CDR1 LNHDA, CDR2 SQIVND (reference sequence). CDR3 in DNA: TGTGCCAGTAGTTTCCGGGACGAAACCAAAAACATTCAGTACTTC. Residues: CASSFRDETKNIQYF. Variable domain in full (rest from reference TRBV19 and TRBJ2-4): DGGITQSPKYLFRKEGQNVTLSCEQNLNHDAMYWYRQDPGQGLRLIYYSQIVNDFQKGDIAEGYSVSREKKESFPLTVTSAQKNPTAFYLCASSFRDETKNIQYFGAGTRLSVL.

This clonotype was detected only a few times. The chain links TRBV19 to TRBJ2-1, with 9 bases identical to TRBD1. The CDR3 is 17 residues long. The germline V gene has CDR1 LNHDA and CDR2 SQIVND (reference sequence). The ends lost 5 bases at V and 6 bases at J; junction bases unmatched: 14. The CDR3 sequence: CASSPPSTGGRPNEQFF. CDR3 in DNA: TGTGCCAGTAGTCCGCCCTCGACAGGGGGGAGACCCAATGAGCAGTTCTTC.

The V call is TRBV29-1, the J call TRBJ1-1; TRBD1 might be the D (5 bases). Germline CDR1 and CDR2: SQVTM and ANQGSEA. The CDR3 has 12 amino acids. Trimming stripped 4 bases from V and 2 bases from J, with 8 bases between. The DNA of the CDR3 is TGCAGCGTTGCAGGGATTAACACTGAAGCTTTCTTT. It codes for CSVAGINTEAFF.

This chain joins TRBV7-2 and TRBJ1-6; D may be TRBD1 (5 bases). The CDR3 is 15 residues long. Germline lookup yields CDR1 SGHTA and CDR2 FQGNSA. V shed 1 base and J shed 5 bases, with 9 bases lying between them. For the CDR3, the DNA is TGTGCCAGCAGCTTAGACATAGGGGATAATTCACCCCTCCACTTT. Translation: CASSLDIGDNSPLHF.

This chain uses TRBV7-2 with TRBJ2-1; D is unclear. V lost 0 bases to trimming and J lost 6 bases, with 6 bases between them. The CDR3 is 13 residues long. Germline loops: CDR1 SGHTA, CDR2 FQGNSA. The CDR3 region has the DNA TGTGCCAGCAGCTTAGCGCGGATCAATGAGCAGTTCTTC. Translation: CASSLARINEQFF.

The gene calls are TRBV6-5 and TRBJ1-2; 10 bases agree with TRBD1. CDR1 and CDR2 from the germline V gene are MNHEY and SVGAGI. Trimming took 6 bases from V and 8 from J; bases not matched to a gene: 9. The CDR3 totals 14 residues. For the CDR3, the DNA is TGTGCCAGCAGGCTATCCCGGGACAGGGGAGGCTACACCTTC. This gives the protein CASRLSRDRGGYTF.

The CDR3 nucleotides read TGTGCCAGTAGTACCTTAGACAGGAATCAGCCCCAGCATTTT. The encoded protein is CASSTLDRNQPQHF. The rearrangement links TRBV19 to TRBJ1-5, with D perhaps matching TRBD1 (6 bases). V shed 4 bases and J shed 4 bases, with 11 bases lying between them. This CDR3 region has 14 residues. CDR1 is LNHDA and CDR2 is SQIVND in the germline V gene (reference sequence).

This chain connects TRBV5-6 to TRBJ2-2; D remains unclear. Looked up from germline, CDR1 is SGHDT and CDR2 is YYEEEE. The CDR3 is made up of 16 amino acids. V was shortened by 0 bases and J by 3 bases, with 12 bases between the two germline ends. The CDR3 is CASSLVPIPDTGELFF. The CDR3 DNA follows: TGTGCCAGCAGCTTGGTACCGATACCCGACACCGGGGAGCTGTTTTTT.

This clonotype has at least ten counts. J is TRBJ1-2 and V is TRBV12-3 or TRBV12-4; 10 bases line up with TRBD1. V shed 7 bases, J shed 8 bases, and the junction held 10 bases outside the gene matches. CDR3 length equals 14 residues. CDR3 sequence reads: CASTLGQGTWGYTF. DNA of the CDR3: TGTGCCAGCACCCTGGGACAGGGGACGTGGGGCTACACCTTC.

Comments on this clonotype: This could be a read error, since a much larger clone is one nucleotide away. V gene TRBV6-2 or TRBV6-3 combines with J gene TRBJ2-1; TRBD1 matches 7 bases. Germline-derived CDR1 and CDR2 are MNHEY and SVGEGT. This CDR3 is built from 16 residues. The CDR3 DNA is TGTGTCAGCAGTTATCTCGGGACAGTCTCCTACAATGAGCAGTTCTTC. Encoded protein: CVSSYLGTVSYNEQFF.

This clonotype has at least ten counts. J is TRBJ2-5 and V is TRBV7-2; no clear D gene. Trimming removed 3 bases from V and 1 base from J, with 6 bases in between. CDR1 is SGHTA and CDR2 is FQGNSA in the germline V gene. The CDR3 contains 13 residues. CDR3 nucleotide sequence: TGTGCCAGCAGCTTTGAGCTCCAAGAGACCCAGTACTTC. It encodes CASSFELQETQYF. Full variable domain (outside the CDR3, taken from reference TRBV7-2 and TRBJ2-5): GAGVSQSPSNKVTEKGKDVELRCDPISGHTALYWYRQSLGQGLEFLIYFQGNSAPDKSGLPSDRFSAERTGGSVSTLTIQRTQQEDSAVYLCASSFELQETQYFGPGTRLLVL.

Ten or more counts support this clonotype. The chain couples TRBV28 to TRBJ2-7; 7 nucleotides agree with TRBD1. With 3 bases clipped from V and 2 bases from J, the junction kept 4 bases outside the gene matches. Germline V gives CDR1 MDHEN, CDR2 SYDVKM. The CDR3 consists of 14 residues. This CDR3 reads CASSFTDRAYEQYF. The DNA for the CDR3 is TGTGCCAGCAGTTTTACCGACAGGGCCTACGAGCAGTACTTC.

This clonotype was counted ten times or more. This rearrangement joins TRBV5-1 to TRBJ1-1; D is unclear. In germline, CDR1 is SGHRS, CDR2 YFSETQ. This CDR3 has 13 residues. V lost 0 bases and J 1 base, leaving 4 bases between the germline ends. The CDR3 DNA reads TGCGCCAGCAGCTTGGCCGGGAACACTGAAGCTTTCTTT. Translated, it gives CASSLAGNTEAFF.